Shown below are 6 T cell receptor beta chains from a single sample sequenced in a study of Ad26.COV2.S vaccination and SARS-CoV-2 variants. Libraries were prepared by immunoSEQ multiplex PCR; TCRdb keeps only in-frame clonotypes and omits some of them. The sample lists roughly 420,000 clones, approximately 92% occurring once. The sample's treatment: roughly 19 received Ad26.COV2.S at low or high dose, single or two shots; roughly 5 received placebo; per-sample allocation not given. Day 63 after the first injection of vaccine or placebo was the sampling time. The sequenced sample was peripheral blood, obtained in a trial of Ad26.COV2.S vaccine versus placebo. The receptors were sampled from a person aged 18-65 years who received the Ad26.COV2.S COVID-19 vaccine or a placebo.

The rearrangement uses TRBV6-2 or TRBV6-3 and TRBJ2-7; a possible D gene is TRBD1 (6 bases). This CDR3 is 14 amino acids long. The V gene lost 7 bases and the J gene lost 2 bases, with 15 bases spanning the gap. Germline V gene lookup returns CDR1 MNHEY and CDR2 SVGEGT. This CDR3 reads CASNPLGQTYEQYV. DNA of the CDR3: TGTGCCAGCAACCCGCTAGGACAGACCTACGAGCAGTACGTC.

The DNA of the CDR3 is TGTGCCAGCAGCTTGCGTCAGGGGGTTGGACAGCCCCAGCATTTT. This gives the protein CASSLRQGVGQPQHF. The V and J genes are TRBV5-4 and TRBJ1-5, with 7 bases aligning to TRBD1. The CDR3 runs 15 residues. The junction had 8 bases not matched to a gene; V was cut back by 1 base and J by 7 bases. Germline CDR1 is SGHNT and CDR2 is YYREEE (reference sequence). Drawing the rest from reference TRBV5-4 and TRBJ1-5, the complete variable domain is ETGVTQSPTHLIKTRGQQVTLRCSSQSGHNTVSWYQQALGQGPQFIFQYYREEENGRGNFPPRFSGLQFPNYSSELNVNALELDDSALYLCASSLRQGVGQPQHFGDGTRLSIL.

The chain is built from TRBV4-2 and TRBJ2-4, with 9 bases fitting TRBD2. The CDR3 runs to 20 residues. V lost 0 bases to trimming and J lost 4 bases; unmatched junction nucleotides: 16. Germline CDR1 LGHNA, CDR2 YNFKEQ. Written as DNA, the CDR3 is TGTGCCAGCAGCCAAGAAAGGTGGAGCGGGAGGAGGGCCGATAAAAACATTCAGTACTTC. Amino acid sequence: CASSQERWSGRRADKNIQYF.

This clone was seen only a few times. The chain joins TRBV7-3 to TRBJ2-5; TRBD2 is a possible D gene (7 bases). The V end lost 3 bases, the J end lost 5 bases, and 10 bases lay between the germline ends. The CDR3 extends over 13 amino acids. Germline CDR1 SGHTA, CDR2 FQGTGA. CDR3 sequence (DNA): TGTGCCAGCAGCTTGGCGGGGGCCGAGACCCAGTACTTC. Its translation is CASSLAGAETQYF.

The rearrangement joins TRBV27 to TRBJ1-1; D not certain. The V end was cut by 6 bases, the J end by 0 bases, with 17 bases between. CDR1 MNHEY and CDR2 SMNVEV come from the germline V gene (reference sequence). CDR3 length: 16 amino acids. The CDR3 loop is CASSLEADLMNTEAFF. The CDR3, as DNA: TGTGCCAGCAGCCTTGAGGCAGATTTAATGAACACTGAAGCTTTCTTT.

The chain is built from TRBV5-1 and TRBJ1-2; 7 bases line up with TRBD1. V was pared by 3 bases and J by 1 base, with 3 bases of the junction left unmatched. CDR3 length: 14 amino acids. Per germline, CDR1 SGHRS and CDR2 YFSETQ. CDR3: CASSSTGFNYGYTF. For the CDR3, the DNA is TGCGCCAGCAGCTCGACAGGGTTTAACTATGGCTACACCTTC. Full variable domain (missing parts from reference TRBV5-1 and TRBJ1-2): KAGVTQTPRYLIKTRGQQVTLSCSPISGHRSVSWYQQTPGQGLQFLFEYFSETQRNKGNFPGRFSGRQFSNSRSEMNVSTLELGDSALYLCASSSTGFNYGYTFGSGTRLTVV.